A selection of T cell receptor beta chains follows, all from one sample in a study of T cell responses to AZD1222 COVID-19 vaccine. Profiled with immunoSEQ multiplex PCR; TCRdb holds only in-frame clones, not every one. The top ten hold approximately 3.8% of the sample, which has over 130,000 clones, about 94% seen once. Source: peripheral blood, taken 28 days after the second AZD1222 dose. The receptor set was obtained from an adult who received the AZD1222 COVID-19 vaccine. CDR3s include the opening cysteine and the closing phenylalanine or tryptophan. D genes are given only for firm matches. Size tells how often a clone was seen (once, few, many) or the class of an expanded clone, and some rows leave it out.

V gene: TRBV20-1; clone size: .; CDR3 length: 14; J gene: TRBJ2-5; D gene: .; CDR3 DNA: TGCAGTGCTAGTGGGCAGGCCTACCAAGAGACCCAGTACTTC; CDR3 protein: CSASGQAYQETQYF
V gene: TRBV10-1; clone size: .; CDR3 length: 14; J gene: TRBJ2-7; D gene: TRBD1; CDR3 DNA: TGCGCCAGCAATACCGGGACAGGGAGCTACGAGCAGTACTTC; CDR3 protein: CASNTGTGSYEQYF
V gene: TRBV11-1; clone size: .; CDR3 length: 14; J gene: TRBJ2-5; D gene: .; CDR3 DNA: TGTGCCAGCAGCCGAAGACAGCCCAGGGAGACCCAGTACTTC; CDR3 protein: CASSRRQPRETQYF
V gene: TRBV7-3; clone size: .; CDR3 length: 15; J gene: TRBJ2-1; D gene: TRBD1; CDR3 DNA: TGTGCCAGCGGGACAGGGGGGAGCTCCTACAATGAGCAGTTCTTC; CDR3 protein: CASGTGGSSYNEQFF
V gene: TRBV4-1; clone size: .; CDR3 length: 17; J gene: TRBJ2-2; D gene: .; CDR3 DNA: TGCGCCAGCAGCCTACCTCCGGGCGGGAAGGTGCCCGGGGAGCTGTTTTTT; CDR3 protein: CASSLPPGGKVPGELFF
V gene: TRBV2; clone size: .; CDR3 length: 15; J gene: TRBJ2-1; D gene: TRBD2; CDR3 DNA: TGTGCCAGCAGTGATGGGCGGGGGGCCTACAATGAGCAGTTCTTC; CDR3 protein: CASSDGRGAYNEQFF
V gene: TRBV7-9; clone size: .; CDR3 length: 14; J gene: TRBJ2-7; D gene: .; CDR3 DNA: TGTGCCAGCAGCTACCCTGTCGGATCCTACGAGCAGTACTTC; CDR3 protein: CASSYPVGSYEQYF
V gene: TRBV7-8; clone size: once; CDR3 length: 12; J gene: TRBJ1-2; D gene: .; CDR3 DNA: TGTGCCAGCAGCCCCCACAACTATGGCTACACCTTC; CDR3 protein: CASSPHNYGYTF
V gene: TRBV5-1; clone size: .; CDR3 length: 17; J gene: TRBJ1-2; D gene: .; CDR3 DNA: TGCGCCAGCAGCTTGGGCCTCCGTGCTCGTGAGGGGTTCGGCTACACCTTC; CDR3 protein: CASSLGLRAREGFGYTF
V gene: TRBV3-1/TRBV3-2; clone size: .; CDR3 length: 15; J gene: TRBJ2-7; D gene: .; CDR3 DNA: TGTGCCAGCTCGAGTCAGGGCAAAGGGTACTACGAGCAGTACTTC; CDR3 protein: CASSSQGKGYYEQYF
V gene: TRBV6-2/TRBV6-3; clone size: .; CDR3 length: 15; J gene: TRBJ1-2; D gene: TRBD1; CDR3 DNA: TGTGCCAGCAGTTACCCCGGGACAGGTAACTATGGCTACACCTTC; CDR3 protein: CASSYPGTGNYGYTF
V gene: TRBV7-2; clone size: .; CDR3 length: 15; J gene: TRBJ2-2; D gene: TRBD1; CDR3 DNA: TGTGCCAGCAGCGCGGACAGGGGGTCCACCGGGGAGCTGTTTTTT; CDR3 protein: CASSADRGSTGELFF
V gene: TRBV7-7; clone size: .; CDR3 length: 15; J gene: TRBJ2-1; D gene: .; CDR3 DNA: TGTGCCAGCAGCTTAGGGTTAGCCCGAGATAATGAGCAGTTCTTC; CDR3 protein: CASSLGLARDNEQFF
V gene: TRBV19; clone size: .; CDR3 length: 14; J gene: TRBJ1-1; D gene: TRBD1; CDR3 DNA: TGTGCCAGTATTTGGACAGGGGGCAAAACTGAAGCTTTCTTT; CDR3 protein: CASIWTGGKTEAFF
V gene: TRBV4-1; clone size: .; CDR3 length: 15; J gene: TRBJ1-5; D gene: .; CDR3 DNA: TGCGCCAGCAGCCAAGGGCAGGGTACCATTGGGCCCCAGCATTTT; CDR3 protein: CASSQGQGTIGPQHF
V gene: TRBV9; clone size: .; CDR3 length: 15; J gene: TRBJ1-3; D gene: TRBD1; CDR3 DNA: TGTGCCAGCGATCCCACAGGGGACGATGGAAACACCATATATTTT; CDR3 protein: CASDPTGDDGNTIYF
V gene: TRBV5-6; clone size: .; CDR3 length: 15; J gene: TRBJ2-5; D gene: TRBD2; CDR3 DNA: TGTGCCAGCAGCTTGGAGGGTAGCGGGAGAGAGACCCAGTACTTC; CDR3 protein: CASSLEGSGRETQYF
V gene: TRBV9; clone size: .; CDR3 length: 14; J gene: TRBJ2-3; D gene: .; CDR3 DNA: TGTGCCAGCAGCGTAGTGTCGGCCTCAGATACGCAGTATTTT; CDR3 protein: CASSVVSASDTQYF
V gene: TRBV27; clone size: once; CDR3 length: 13; J gene: TRBJ1-6; D gene: .; CDR3 DNA: TGTGCCAGACTGGGGGATAATAATTCACCCCTCCACTTT; CDR3 protein: CARLGDNNSPLHF
V gene: TRBV21-1; clone size: .; CDR3 length: 16; J gene: TRBJ2-3; D gene: .; CDR3 DNA: TGTGCCAGCAAGTGCTCCCCGGGACTCCGGACAGATACGCAGTATTTT; CDR3 protein: CASKCSPGLRTDTQYF
V gene: TRBV19; clone size: .; CDR3 length: 16; J gene: TRBJ1-5; D gene: .; CDR3 DNA: TGTGCCAGTATGAGGGAGGCTGCCCGGGATAATCAGCCCCAGCATTTT; CDR3 protein: CASMREAARDNQPQHF
V gene: TRBV19; clone size: .; CDR3 length: 12; J gene: TRBJ1-1; D gene: .; CDR3 DNA: TGTGCCAGTAGTATATTCGGCACTGAAGCTTTCTTT; CDR3 protein: CASSIFGTEAFF
V gene: TRBV12-3/TRBV12-4; clone size: .; CDR3 length: 12; J gene: TRBJ2-5; D gene: .; CDR3 DNA: TGTGCCAGCAGTACAGAGGGGGAGACCCAGTACTTC; CDR3 protein: CASSTEGETQYF
V gene: TRBV14; clone size: .; CDR3 length: 14; J gene: TRBJ1-1; D gene: .; CDR3 DNA: TGTGCCAGCAGCCAAGATCGTGGCACCTCTGAAGCTTTCTTT; CDR3 protein: CASSQDRGTSEAFF
V gene: TRBV19; clone size: .; CDR3 length: 14; J gene: TRBJ2-5; D gene: TRBD2; CDR3 DNA: TGTGCCAGTGGACCTAGCGGGAGAGGAGAGACCCAGTACTTC; CDR3 protein: CASGPSGRGETQYF
V gene: TRBV18; clone size: .; CDR3 length: 15; J gene: TRBJ1-1; D gene: .; CDR3 DNA: TGTGCCAGCTCACCGGCAGGGTTCGCTTCCACTGAAGCTTTCTTT; CDR3 protein: CASSPAGFASTEAFF
V gene: TRBV7-8; clone size: .; CDR3 length: 13; J gene: TRBJ1-6; D gene: .; CDR3 DNA: TGTGCCAGCAGCGGGCAGAATAATTCACCCCTCCACTTT; CDR3 protein: CASSGQNNSPLHF
V gene: TRBV15; clone size: .; CDR3 length: 15; J gene: TRBJ1-1; D gene: .; CDR3 DNA: TGTGCCACCAGCAGAGATTACGGGACGAACACTGAAGCTTTCTTT; CDR3 protein: CATSRDYGTNTEAFF
V gene: TRBV19; clone size: .; CDR3 length: 13; J gene: TRBJ1-2; D gene: TRBD1; CDR3 DNA: TGTGCCAGTAGTCGGACAGGGAATCCTGGCTACACCTTC; CDR3 protein: CASSRTGNPGYTF
V gene: TRBV20-1; clone size: .; CDR3 length: 10; J gene: TRBJ2-1; D gene: .; CDR3 DNA: TGCAGTGCTAAGGGGAATGAGCAGTTCTTC; CDR3 protein: CSAKGNEQFF